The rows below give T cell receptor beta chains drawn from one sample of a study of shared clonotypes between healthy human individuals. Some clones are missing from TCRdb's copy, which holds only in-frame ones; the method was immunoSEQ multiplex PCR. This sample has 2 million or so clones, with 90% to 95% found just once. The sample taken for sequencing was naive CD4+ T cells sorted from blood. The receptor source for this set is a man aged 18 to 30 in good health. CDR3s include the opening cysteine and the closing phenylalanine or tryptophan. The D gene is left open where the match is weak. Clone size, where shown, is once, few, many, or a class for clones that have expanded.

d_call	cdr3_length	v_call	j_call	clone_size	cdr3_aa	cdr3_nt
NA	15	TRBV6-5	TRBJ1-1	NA	CASTGLGVKSAEAFF	TGTGCCAGCACAGGGTTGGGTGTGAAGTCGGCTGAAGCTTTCTTT
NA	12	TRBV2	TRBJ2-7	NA	CASNGRLREQYF	TGTGCCAGCAACGGGCGGCTTAGAGAGCAGTACTTC
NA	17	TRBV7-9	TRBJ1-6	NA	CASSLNSRTATNSPLHF	TGTGCCAGCAGCTTAAATAGTAGGACAGCGACGAATTCACCCCTCCACTTT
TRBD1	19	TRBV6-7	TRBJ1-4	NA	CASSQLGTGRGATNEKLFF	TGTGCCAGCAGTCAACTAGGGACAGGGAGAGGGGCAACTAATGAAAAACTGTTTTTT
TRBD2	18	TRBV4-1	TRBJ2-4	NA	CASSQGGLALLAKNIQYF	TGCGCCAGCAGCCAAGGGGGACTAGCTCTTCTAGCCAAAAACATTCAGTACTTC
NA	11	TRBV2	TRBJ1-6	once	CASSGTSTLHF	TGTGCCAGCAGCGGAACGAGTACCCTCCACTTT
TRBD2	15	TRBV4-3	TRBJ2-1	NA	CASSQGTSGTNEQFF	TGCGCCAGCAGCCAAGGGACTAGCGGGACCAATGAGCAGTTCTTC
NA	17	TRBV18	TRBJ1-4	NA	CASSPIAGQETNEKLFF	TGTGCCAGCTCACCGATTGCAGGGCAGGAAACTAATGAAAAACTGTTTTTT
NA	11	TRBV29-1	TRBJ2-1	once	CSVGDTDKQFF	TGCAGCGTTGGGGACACTGATAAGCAGTTCTTC
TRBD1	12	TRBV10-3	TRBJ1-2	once	CANGQGPYGYTF	TGTGCCAACGGACAGGGACCCTATGGCTACACCTTC
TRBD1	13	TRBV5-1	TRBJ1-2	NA	CASSPTGILGYTF	TGCGCCAGCAGCCCGACAGGGATATTAGGCTACACCTTC
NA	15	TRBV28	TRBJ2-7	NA	CASSSSGDRSYEQYF	TGTGCCAGCAGTTCCTCCGGCGACAGGTCCTACGAGCAGTACTTC
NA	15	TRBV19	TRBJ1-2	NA	CASSPAREFGYGYTF	TGTGCCAGTAGTCCAGCACGGGAGTTTGGCTATGGCTACACCTTC
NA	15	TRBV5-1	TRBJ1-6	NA	CASSPAGLDNSPLHF	TGCGCCAGCAGCCCGGCAGGGCTGGATAATTCACCCCTCCACTTT
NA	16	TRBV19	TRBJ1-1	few	CASRSTPNRQNTEAFF	TGTGCCAGTAGGAGCACCCCGAACAGGCAGAACACTGAAGCTTTCTTT
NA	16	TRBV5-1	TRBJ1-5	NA	CASSLAGGSSNQPQHF	TGCGCCAGCAGCTTGGCCGGAGGCAGTAGCAATCAGCCCCAGCATTTT
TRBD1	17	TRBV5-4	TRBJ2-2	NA	CASSLAGGERVTGELFF	TGTGCCAGCAGCCTCGCAGGGGGCGAAAGGGTAACCGGGGAGCTGTTTTTT
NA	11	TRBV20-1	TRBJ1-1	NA	CSARKFSEAFF	TGCAGTGCTAGAAAATTTTCTGAAGCTTTCTTT
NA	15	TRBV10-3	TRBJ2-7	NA	CAITSGSQTGYEQYF	TGTGCCATCACAAGTGGCAGCCAGACGGGTTACGAGCAGTACTTC
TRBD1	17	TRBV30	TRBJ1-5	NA	CAWSPAGGDTFYQPQHF	TGTGCCTGGAGTCCGGCAGGGGGAGACACTTTTTATCAGCCCCAGCATTTT
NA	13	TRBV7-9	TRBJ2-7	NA	CASSPTTYYEQYF	TGTGCCAGCAGCCCCACAACGTACTACGAGCAGTACTTC
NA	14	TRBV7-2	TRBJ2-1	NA	CASSPGRSYNEQFF	TGTGCCAGCAGCCCCGGACGGTCCTACAATGAGCAGTTCTTC